These 25 T cell receptor beta chains originate from one sample sequenced in a study of CD8 T cells in ankylosing spondylitis (dated by TCRdb to 2015 to 2018). The paper as a whole reports these results and caveats: Blood from ankylosing spondylitis patients appeared to be characterized by a TCR beta motif composed of several highly homologous amino acid variants.

Their specific antigens are unknown. Library creation used 5' RACE. Data came from an Illumina HiSeq 2500. The public reads were run again by TCRdb, first through fastp at Q25 and then through MiXCR, and only productive beta chains were kept. Each record represents a unique CDR3 protein, reported with the most common genes and DNA among its rows. The sample table holds 700,000 or so distinct CDR3 sequences, of which roughly 19% were seen once. In total, the top ten clones hold around 19% of the sample. The sample consisted of blood, either unsorted or a sorted T cell fraction (not recorded which). These receptors originate from a male donor with ankylosing spondylitis.

J is TRBJ2-7 and V is TRBV28; D is ambiguous. V gave up 8 bases and J gave up 1 base, with 9 bases separating them. The CDR3 sequence is 12 residues long. Per germline, CDR1 MDHEN and CDR2 SYDVKM. CDR3 loop: CASAGVSYEQYF. The CDR3 nucleotides are TGTGCCAGCGCCGGAGTTTCCTACGAGCAGTACTTC.

This clonotype was seen at least ten times. This chain connects TRBV5-1 to TRBJ1-5; 9 nucleotides align to TRBD1. The V gene end was trimmed by 0 bases and the J gene end by 7 bases; junction bases not matched to a gene: 2. Germline assignment: CDR1 SGHRS and CDR2 YFSETQ. CDR3 length: 14 amino acids. The CDR3 DNA reads TGCGCCAGCAGCTTGGTGACAGGGGGACAGCCCCAGCATTTT. Protein sequence: CASSLVTGGQPQHF.

This clonotype was counted only a few times. The rearrangement uses TRBV6-6 and TRBJ1-1; no clear D. CDR3 length: 13 amino acids. V was trimmed by 2 bases and J by 6 bases, leaving 10 bases between them. Germline V gene sequence: CDR1 MNHNY, CDR2 SVGAGI (reference sequence). The CDR3 region is CASSYLPEAEAFF. The CDR3, as DNA: TGTGCCAGCAGTTACCTCCCGGAGGCTGAAGCTTTCTTT.

This clonotype has ten or more counts. The chain joins TRBV5-1 to TRBJ2-2; 7 bases are shared with TRBD1. The CDR3 covers 16 residues. Germline CDR1 SGHRS, CDR2 YFSETQ. With 3 bases clipped from V and 8 bases from J, the junction kept 13 bases outside the gene matches. The CDR3: CASSSVPTGVGGELFF. CDR3 nucleotides: TGCGCCAGCAGCTCCGTACCAACAGGGGTTGGTGGGGAGCTGTTTTTT.

The J gene is TRBJ2-5, the V gene TRBV6-1; D perhaps matches TRBD1 (6 bases). V lost 7 bases and J 1 base, leaving 13 bases between the germline ends. The CDR3 totals 14 residues. Germline values: CDR1 MNHNS, CDR2 SASEGT. CDR3: CASKGKQGQETQYF. The CDR3, as DNA: TGTGCCAGCAAAGGGAAACAGGGCCAAGAGACCCAGTACTTC.

This clonotype appeared a few times. This rearrangement joins TRBV6-1 to TRBJ2-7; 8 bases match TRBD2. Germline V lookup: CDR1 MNHNS, CDR2 SASEGT. V dropped 5 bases and J dropped 3; count of bases not matched to a gene: 18. The CDR3 sequence is 18 residues long. The CDR3 DNA sequence: TGTGCCAGCAGTACCAATCCCCCCTTAGCGGGGCCAATCTACGAGCAGTACTTC. It codes for CASSTNPPLAGPIYEQYF.

This clonotype came up a few times. This sequence joins TRBV12-3 or TRBV12-4 and TRBJ1-1; a possible D gene is TRBD1 (6 bases). V dropped 2 bases and J dropped 4 bases, with 14 bases sitting between them. This CDR3 contains 15 residues. The CDR3 sequence: CASSLSQGRATEAFF. As DNA, the CDR3 is TGTGCCAGCAGTTTATCACAGGGCCGCGCCACTGAAGCTTTCTTT.

In its sample, this clonotype was seen a few times. The chain has TRBV7-2 and TRBJ1-2; 8 nucleotides line up with TRBD1. V was pared by 1 base and J by 4 bases, with 5 bases of the junction left unmatched. Germline V gene sequence: CDR1 SGHTA, CDR2 FQGNSA. CDR3 size: 15 residues. The chain's CDR3 is CASSLGSGGSYGYTF. The CDR3 bases are TGTGCCAGCAGCTTAGGTTCAGGGGGCAGCTATGGCTACACCTTC.

This clonotype was seen a few times. This sequence joins TRBV4-1 and TRBJ1-1, with 10 bases aligning to TRBD1. After removal of 3 bases from V and 4 bases from J, the junction contained 11 bases not matched to a gene. The CDR3 spans 17 residues. The germline V gene has CDR1 MGHRA and CDR2 YSYEKL. This CDR3 reads CASSQVPGQGSGTEAFF. As DNA, the CDR3 is TGCGCCAGCAGCCAGGTCCCGGGACAGGGGTCGGGCACTGAAGCTTTCTTT.

The rearrangement links TRBV3-1 to TRBJ2-5, with a possible D match to TRBD2 (5 bases). The V end was cut by 4 bases, the J end by 5 bases, with 17 bases between. Germline CDR1 LGHDT, CDR2 YNNKEL (reference sequence). The CDR3 is made up of 15 amino acids. CDR3 protein: CASSPTSSYRETQYF. For the CDR3, the DNA is TGTGCCAGCAGCCCCACCTCTAGCTATCGGGAGACCCAGTACTTC.

The chain carries TRBV9 and TRBJ1-3; TRBD1 is a possible D gene (5 bases). The germline V gene has CDR1 SGDLS and CDR2 YYNGEE. The CDR3 loop spans 18 amino acids. Deletions cut 3 bases from V and 4 bases from J, with 23 bases between. DNA of the CDR3: TGTGCCAGCAGCGCCTACGCCCCGGGACGGGTGCTGGGAAACACCATATATTTT. This gives the protein CASSAYAPGRVLGNTIYF.

The rearrangement links TRBV28 to TRBJ2-7; the D call may be TRBD1 or TRBD2 (6 bases each). The V gene's germline CDR1 is MDHEN and CDR2 SYDVKM. V dropped 4 bases and J dropped 4 bases, with 17 bases sitting between them. This CDR3 region has 15 residues. In DNA, the CDR3 is TGTGCCAGCAGTTCCATACAAGGGGGGATGTACGAGCAGTACTTC. Residues: CASSSIQGGMYEQYF.

There are a few counts of this clonotype. The genes are TRBV7-2 and TRBJ1-2; D uncertain. Germline values: CDR1 SGHTA, CDR2 FQGNSA. V gave up 3 bases and J gave up 4 bases, with 15 bases separating them. The CDR3 has 15 residues. CDR3 sequence: CASSLEQSLAYGYTF. Written as DNA, the CDR3 is TGTGCCAGCAGCTTGGAACAGAGCTTAGCCTATGGCTACACCTTC. The variable domain in full, with the rest retrieved from reference TRBV7-2 and TRBJ1-2, is GAGVSQSPSNKVTEKGKDVELRCDPISGHTALYWYRQSLGQGLEFLIYFQGNSAPDKSGLPSDRFSAERTGGSVSTLTIQRTQQEDSAVYLCASSLEQSLAYGYTFGSGTRLTVV.

The V and J genes are TRBV4-3 and TRBJ2-1; possible D gene TRBD1, 6 bases. CDR1 is LGHNA, CDR2 YSLEER, per germline. The CDR3 is 16 amino acids. Trimming shortened V by 0 bases and J by 7 bases, and 16 bases separated the two germline ends. CDR3 in DNA: TGCGCCAGCAGCCAAGAAAGGGGGTCCTCGTGGAATGAGCAGTTCTTC. Translating it yields CASSQERGSSWNEQFF.

CDR3 in DNA: TGTGCCAGCAGACCCAGGGGCGGGAGCTCCTACAATGAGCAGTTCTTC. Its translation: CASRPRGGSSYNEQFF. This rearrangement joins TRBV7-2 to TRBJ2-1; TRBD2 might be the D (7 bases). The CDR3 covers 16 residues. The V gene's germline CDR1 is SGHTA and CDR2 FQGNSA. V shed 6 bases and J shed 0 bases, with 15 bases lying between them.

In this sample, this clonotype turned up a few times. V is TRBV6-5 and J is TRBJ2-5; 8 bases map to TRBD1. The CDR3 has 14 residues. Unmatched junction bases numbered 0, after V lost 2 bases and J lost 1 base. Germline CDR1 reads MNHEY; CDR2 reads SVGAGI. The CDR3 region has the DNA TGTGCCAGCAGTTACGGGACAGGCCAAGAGACCCAGTACTTC. This encodes CASSYGTGQETQYF.

This clonotype was counted a single time. The rearrangement uses TRBV9 and TRBJ2-5; no clear D. The V gene's germline CDR1 is SGDLS and CDR2 YYNGEE. The CDR3 is 14 residues long. Trimming removed 1 base at V and 5 bases at J, with 12 bases between. The CDR3 here is CASSVSQAGETQYF. The CDR3 nucleotides are TGTGCCAGCAGCGTAAGCCAGGCCGGCGAGACCCAGTACTTC.

This clonotype was counted only a few times. This chain joins TRBV6-1 and TRBJ1-5; 9 bases are shared with TRBD1. The germline V gene encodes CDR1 MNHNS and CDR2 SASEGT. V was pared by 5 bases and J by 7 bases, with 9 bases of the junction left unmatched. This CDR3 has 15 amino acids. The CDR3 loop is CASSTRTGAGQPQHF. The CDR3 DNA reads as TGTGCCAGCAGTACGAGGACAGGGGCTGGGCAGCCCCAGCATTTT.

This chain links TRBV5-1 with TRBJ2-3; TRBD1 aligns across 8 bases. Looked up from germline, CDR1 is SGHRS and CDR2 is YFSETQ. The CDR3 totals 16 residues. V dropped 5 bases and J dropped 0; count of bases not matched to a gene: 8. The CDR3 is CASRPWTGISTDTQYF. CDR3 nucleotide sequence: TGCGCCAGCAGGCCCTGGACAGGGATTAGCACAGATACGCAGTATTTT.

The chain recombines TRBV11-1 with TRBJ2-1; 12 nucleotides align to TRBD2. This CDR3 is built from 18 residues. Germline loops: CDR1 SGHAT, CDR2 FQDESV (reference sequence). V shed 2 bases, J shed 5 bases, and the junction held 10 bases outside the gene matches. The CDR3 protein is CASSLPRTSGTRDNEQFF. The DNA for the CDR3 is TGTGCCAGCAGCTTACCCCGGACTAGCGGGACCCGGGACAATGAGCAGTTCTTC.

Comment on this clonotype: An end of the junction does not agree with germline; a read error may underlie this. The chain combines TRBV5-1 with TRBJ2-1, with TRBD2 matching 10 bases. Germline V CDR1 and CDR2: SGHRS, YFSETQ. CDR3 length: 13 amino acids. In DNA form, the CDR3 reads TGCGCCAGCAGCTTGGAGCCTAGCGGGGGCTTGCTCTTC. Translated: CASSLEPSGGLLF.

The gene calls are TRBV7-9 and TRBJ2-2; 11 bases fit TRBD2. Per germline, CDR1 SEHNR and CDR2 FQNEAQ (reference sequence). The CDR3 is 17 residues long. V lost 4 bases, J lost 0 bases, and 4 bases stayed unmatched. The CDR3 DNA sequence: TGTGCCAGCAGCTCCTTTAGCGGGAGGGCGAACACCGGGGAGCTGTTTTTT. Protein: CASSSFSGRANTGELFF.

The genes are TRBV20-1 and TRBJ2-3, with 8 positions matching TRBD2. CDR3 length equals 17 residues. CDR1 is DFQATT and CDR2 is SNEGSKA in the germline V gene (reference sequence). With V trimmed by 5 bases and J by 3 bases, 16 bases remained unmatched. CDR3 coding DNA: TGCAGTGCTCTCCCGGTATTTGCGGGAGGAGGAACAGATACGCAGTATTTT. This encodes CSALPVFAGGGTDTQYF.

In this sample, this clonotype turned up once. The chain links TRBV2 to TRBJ2-2; possible D gene TRBD1, 5 bases. The CDR3 is made up of 14 amino acids. Germline CDR1 is SNHLY and CDR2 is FYNNEI. V was pared by 7 bases and J by 0 bases, with 9 bases between. CDR3 residues: CASTKDTNTGELFF. The CDR3 DNA is TGTGCCAGCACCAAGGACACGAACACCGGGGAGCTGTTTTTT.

This clonotype has just a few counts. The gene calls are TRBV4-3 and TRBJ2-7; D gene uncertain. This CDR3 region has 13 residues. Germline V gene data show CDR1 as LGHNA and CDR2 as YSLEER. V lost 0 bases, J lost 3 bases, and 6 bases lay in between. The CDR3 here is CASSQDRHYEQYF. The DNA for the CDR3 is TGCGCCAGCAGCCAAGACCGTCACTACGAGCAGTACTTC.